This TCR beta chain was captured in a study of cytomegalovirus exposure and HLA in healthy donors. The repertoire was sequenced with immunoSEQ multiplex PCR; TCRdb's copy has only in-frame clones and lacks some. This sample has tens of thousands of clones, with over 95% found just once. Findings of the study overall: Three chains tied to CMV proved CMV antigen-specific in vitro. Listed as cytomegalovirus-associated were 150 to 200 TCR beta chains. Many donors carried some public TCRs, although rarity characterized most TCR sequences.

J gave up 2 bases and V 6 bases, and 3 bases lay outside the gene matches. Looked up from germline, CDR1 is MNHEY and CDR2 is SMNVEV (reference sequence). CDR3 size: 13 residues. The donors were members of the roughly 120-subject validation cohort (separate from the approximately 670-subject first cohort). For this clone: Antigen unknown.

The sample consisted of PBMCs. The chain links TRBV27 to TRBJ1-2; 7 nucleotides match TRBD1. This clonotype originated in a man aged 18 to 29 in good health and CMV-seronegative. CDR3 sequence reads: CASSPGQNYGYTF. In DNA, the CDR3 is TGTGCCAGCAGCCCGGGACAGAACTATGGCTACACCTTC.